What follows are 24 T cell receptor beta chains derived from one specimen sequenced in a study of blood T cell repertoires in COVID-19. Clones were read by immunoSEQ multiplex PCR, and TCRdb kept only the in-frame ones, dropping some. The sample records roughly 230,000 clones, about 84% being singletons. The sample consisted of peripheral blood. The receptors were gathered from a woman older than 75 with acute or convalescent COVID-19.

The rearrangement uses TRBV2 and TRBJ1-5, with a weak D call TRBD1 (5 bases). V shed 7 bases and J shed 5 bases, with 15 bases lying between them. This CDR3 comprises 14 residues. CDR1 and CDR2 from the germline V gene are SNHLY and FYNNEI. The DNA of the CDR3 is TGTGCCAGCATCGGGGCGCCGGGAGATCAGCCCCAGCATTTT. Translating it yields CASIGAPGDQPQHF.

This chain connects TRBV6-5 to TRBJ1-4, with TRBD1 identical over 7 bases. V lost 2 bases and J lost 7; bases outside the gene matches: 4. CDR3 length: 14 amino acids. The germline V gene encodes CDR1 MNHEY and CDR2 SVGAGI. The CDR3 region is CASSYGQGVEKLFF. Written as DNA, the CDR3 is TGTGCCAGCAGTTACGGGCAGGGGGTTGAAAAACTGTTTTTT.

The chain is built from TRBV6-1 and TRBJ2-6, with TRBD1 matching 7 bases. The CDR3 has 17 residues. Trimming removed 1 base from V and 0 bases from J; junction bases left unmatched: 3. The germline CDR1 and CDR2 sequences are MNHNS and SASEGT. Written as DNA, the CDR3 is TGTGCCAGCAGTGAAGAGACAGGGATCTCTGGGGCCAACGTCCTGACTTTC. The encoded protein is CASSEETGISGANVLTF.

This clone was counted between two and nine times. The chain joins TRBV30 to TRBJ1-1, with a tentative D call TRBD1 (6 bases). The germline V gene has CDR1 GTSNPN and CDR2 SVGIG (reference sequence). With 4 bases removed from V and 0 bases from J, the gap between germline ends came to 21 bases. The CDR3 contains 17 residues. This CDR3 is CAWTPQGYVTLNTEAFF. The CDR3 coding sequence is TGTGCCTGGACCCCACAGGGCTACGTTACCTTGAACACTGAAGCTTTCTTT.

The chain has TRBV19 and TRBJ2-7; 7 positions agree with TRBD1. V gave up 5 bases and J gave up 3 bases; unmatched junction bases: 10. The CDR3 has 15 residues. Germline V gene lookup returns CDR1 LNHDA and CDR2 SQIVND (reference sequence). For the CDR3, the DNA is TGTGCCAGTAGTCCGTCCGGGACAGCCTTCTACGAGCAGTACTTC. This gives the protein CASSPSGTAFYEQYF.

The V call is TRBV7-8, the J call TRBJ2-2; 12 positions match TRBD2. The V gene end was trimmed by 2 bases and the J gene end by 7 bases; junction bases not matched to a gene: 5. This CDR3 is 16 amino acids long. The germline V gene has CDR1 SGHVS and CDR2 FQNEAQ. The CDR3 sequence: CASSLTRTSGIGELFF. As DNA, the CDR3 is TGTGCCAGCAGCTTAACTAGGACTAGCGGGATCGGGGAGCTGTTTTTT.

This clone was picked up one time. The chain has TRBV5-4 and TRBJ2-6; D unresolved. The germline gives CDR1 SGHNT, CDR2 YYREEE (reference sequence). CDR3 length: 16 amino acids. The ends were cut back, 0 bases at V and 0 bases at J, with 7 bases in the middle. In nucleotides, the CDR3 is TGTGCCAGCAGCTTGGTTTACACCTCTGGGGCCAACGTCCTGACTTTC. Translated: CASSLVYTSGANVLTF.

This clone was picked up a small number of times. The V gene is TRBV6-1, the J gene TRBJ2-7; 9 positions match TRBD1. The ends lost 3 bases at V and 3 bases at J; junction bases unmatched: 6. Germline V CDR1 and CDR2: MNHNS, SASEGT. The CDR3 has 15 residues. The CDR3 region is CASSEQGQGHYEQYF. CDR3 in DNA: TGTGCCAGCAGTGAGCAGGGACAGGGTCACTACGAGCAGTACTTC.

The V gene is TRBV5-4, the J gene TRBJ1-4; D may be TRBD1 (6 bases). The germline CDR1 and CDR2 sequences are SGHNT and YYREEE (reference sequence). The CDR3 runs to 15 residues. Trimming left V 3 bases short and J 10 bases short, with 19 bases between. CDR3 region: CASSSAGGPGGKLFF. The CDR3 DNA is TGTGCCAGCAGCTCTGCCGGGGGGCCGGGGGGAAAACTGTTTTTT. Looking up the rest from reference TRBV5-4 and TRBJ1-4 gives the full variable domain: ETGVTQSPTHLIKTRGQQVTLRCSSQSGHNTVSWYQQALGQGPQFIFQYYREEENGRGNFPPRFSGLQFPNYSSELNVNALELDDSALYLCASSSAGGPGGKLFFGSGTQLSVL.

The chain employs TRBV5-1 and TRBJ2-1; 14 bases fit TRBD2. The ends lost 0 bases at V and 1 base at J; junction bases unmatched: 3. The CDR3 totals 18 residues. The germline V gene has CDR1 SGHRS and CDR2 YFSETQ. CDR3 residues: CASSLGTSGGFSYNEQFF. DNA for the CDR3: TGCGCCAGCAGCTTGGGGACTAGCGGGGGGTTTTCCTACAATGAGCAGTTCTTC.

V is TRBV5-6 and J is TRBJ2-7; D remains unclear. CDR1 is SGHDT, CDR2 YYEEEE, per germline. The V end lost 0 bases, the J end lost 3 bases, and 10 bases lay between the germline ends. CDR3 size: 14 residues. As DNA, the CDR3 is TGTGCCAGCAGCTTGGGGTACATGAACTACGAGCAGTACTTC. It codes for CASSLGYMNYEQYF.

This chain uses TRBV7-9 with TRBJ1-3; D not resolved. Between the trimmed V and J ends, which lost 7 bases and 0 bases, there was a span of 7 bases. In germline, CDR1 is SEHNR, CDR2 FQNEAQ (reference sequence). This CDR3 contains 13 residues. CDR3 loop: CASMPSSGNTIYF. The CDR3 DNA reads as TGTGCCAGCATGCCGAGCTCTGGAAACACCATATATTTT. Full variable domain (outside the CDR3, taken from reference TRBV7-9 and TRBJ1-3): DTGVSQNPRHKITKRGQNVTFRCDPISEHNRLYWYRQTLGQGPEFLTYFQNEAQLEKSRLLSDRFSAERPKGSFSTLEIQRTEQGDSAMYLCASMPSSGNTIYFGEGSWLTVV.

The rearrangement joins TRBV6-6 to TRBJ2-1; 8 bases line up with TRBD1. Germline-derived CDR1 and CDR2 are MNHNY and SVGAGI (reference sequence). V lost 5 bases to trimming and J lost 9 bases; unmatched junction nucleotides: 6. CDR3 size: 13 residues. The CDR3 DNA is TGTGCCAGCAGTACCAGAACAGGGGGTGAGCAGTTCTTC. It is translated as CASSTRTGGEQFF.

The chain combines TRBV2 with TRBJ1-4, with a weak D call TRBD1 (6 bases). The germline V and J ends were trimmed by 6 bases and 4 bases, with 12 bases remaining between them. CDR1 SNHLY and CDR2 FYNNEI come from the germline V gene. The CDR3 is 14 amino acids. The CDR3 DNA sequence: TGTGCCAGCAGGGACAGAATTCTTAATGAAAAACTGTTTTTT. Translated, it gives CASRDRILNEKLFF.

The chain links TRBV2 to TRBJ2-7, with D possibly being TRBD2 (6 bases). The V and J ends lost 8 bases and 7 bases respectively, with 15 bases between them. Germline-derived CDR1 and CDR2 are SNHLY and FYNNEI. This CDR3 comprises 12 residues. The CDR3 region is CASEVTGVEQYF. The CDR3 nucleotides are TGTGCCAGCGAGGTTACGGGAGTGGAGCAGTACTTC.

The chain has TRBV2 and TRBJ2-3; TRBD1 aligns across 8 bases. Germline V lookup: CDR1 SNHLY, CDR2 FYNNEI. V shed 7 bases and J 2 bases; nucleotides not matched to a gene: 11. This CDR3 spans 16 amino acids. The CDR3 bases are TGTGCCAGCAAAGCCGACAGGGGTCGTAACACAGATACGCAGTATTTT. As protein: CASKADRGRNTDTQYF.

The rearrangement uses TRBV4-1 and TRBJ1-6; no reliable D call. V was shortened by 0 bases and J by 8 bases, with 5 bases between the two germline ends. Germline CDR1 is MGHRA and CDR2 is YSYEKL. The CDR3 contains 13 residues. CDR3 coding DNA: TGCGCCAGCAGCCAAGAGGGCGATTCACCCCTCCACTTT. This translates into CASSQEGDSPLHF.

The CDR3 sequence is CASGLELGGPGHF. The CDR3 DNA sequence: TGTGCTAGTGGTTTGGAGCTAGGGGGCCCCGGGCATTTT. This chain uses TRBV12-5 with TRBJ1-5, with 7 bases lining up with TRBD1. The V and J ends lost 1 base and 15 bases, in that order; junction bases with no gene match: 9. The CDR3 covers 13 residues. Germline CDR1 reads LGHNT; CDR2 reads FRNRAP.

The genes are TRBV7-2 and TRBJ1-6, with a weak D call TRBD1 (5 bases). Trimming took 5 bases from V and 8 from J, leaving 16 bases between them. Germline loops: CDR1 SGHTA, CDR2 FQGNSA. The CDR3 has 15 residues. Here the CDR3 DNA reads TGTGCCAGCAGCCCCCACGGGGGGGAGGATTCACCCCTCCACTTT. It specifies CASSPHGGEDSPLHF.

This clone was seen only a few times. The rearrangement links TRBV6-1 to TRBJ1-5; no definite D call. Germline V lookup: CDR1 MNHNS, CDR2 SASEGT. The V end was cut by 1 base, the J end by 4 bases, with 11 bases between. The CDR3 is 15 residues long. The CDR3 region has the DNA TGTGCCAGCAGTGAAGGAGGCCTCCTAAATCAGCCCCAGCATTTT. This sequence encodes CASSEGGLLNQPQHF.

The chain carries TRBV5-4 and TRBJ2-5; 8 bases are shared with TRBD2. V lost 3 bases, J lost 1 base, and 5 bases stayed unmatched. The CDR3 covers 15 residues. From germline, CDR1 is SGHNT and CDR2 YYREEE (reference sequence). The CDR3 is CASSSPGGAQETQYF. As DNA, the CDR3 is TGTGCCAGCAGCTCCCCCGGGGGGGCCCAAGAGACCCAGTACTTC.

The J gene is TRBJ1-5, the V gene TRBV7-8; tentatively, D is TRBD1 (5 bases). The germline V gene has CDR1 SGHVS and CDR2 FQNEAQ. The V end lost 3 bases, the J end lost 6 bases, and 21 bases lay between the germline ends. The length of the CDR3 is 17 residues. The CDR3 sequence: CASSLLGTGKIAQPQHF. The CDR3, as DNA: TGTGCCAGCAGCTTGTTAGGCACAGGAAAGATAGCTCAGCCCCAGCATTTT.

This chain links TRBV6-1 with TRBJ1-5; a possible D gene is TRBD1 (5 bases). Germline CDR1 is MNHNS and CDR2 is SASEGT. This CDR3 contains 15 residues. The germline V and J ends were trimmed by 3 bases and 4 bases, with 13 bases remaining between them. CDR3: CASSEFQGLNQPQHF. The CDR3 DNA reads as TGTGCCAGCAGTGAGTTTCAGGGTTTGAATCAGCCCCAGCATTTT.

V and J are TRBV6-5 and TRBJ1-1; possibly TRBD1 for D (6 bases). Germline CDR1 reads MNHEY; CDR2 reads SVGAGI. CDR3 length equals 15 residues. V shed 7 bases and J shed 0 bases, with 15 bases lying between them. The CDR3 DNA reads as TGTGCCAGCATCGTCGGACAGAACATGAACACTGAAGCTTTCTTT. This sequence encodes CASIVGQNMNTEAFF.